This TCR beta chain was retrieved from a study of shared clonotypes between healthy human individuals. All donors qualified as healthy HIV-negative adults and had experienced no recent acute infections or vaccinations. The table came from immunoSEQ multiplex PCR; TCRdb's copy has only in-frame clones and leaves some out. The sample has 2,500,000 or so clones, just over 90% seen once. The V gene's germline CDR1 is SGHDT and CDR2 YYEEEE. The CDR3 is 14 amino acids. Trimming took 0 bases from V and 4 from J, leaving 10 bases between them. This receptor was obtained from a man aged 18 to 29 in good health. The J gene is TRBJ2-5, the V gene TRBV5-6, with D perhaps being TRBD1 or TRBD2 (5 bases each). The sample comprised naive CD4+ T cells sorted from blood. The subset denotes: CD45RA+ positively selected. Written as DNA, the CDR3 is TGTGCCAGCAGCTTGGAAGCAGGGAGAGAGACCCAGTACTTC. Protein product: CASSLEAGRETQYF.